Following are 21 T cell receptor beta chains from one sample sequenced in a study of blood T cell repertoires in COVID-19. The method was immunoSEQ multiplex PCR; TCRdb's version includes in-frame clones alone and lacks a portion of them. Among roughly 180,000 clones listed, about 88% were seen once. What was sequenced was peripheral blood. These TCRs come from a man aged 18 to 35 with acute or convalescent COVID-19.

The chain recombines TRBV3-1 (or the pseudogene TRBV3-2) with TRBJ1-5; D is possibly TRBD1 (5 bases). CDR1 is LGHDT and CDR2 is YNNKEL in the germline V gene (reference sequence). This CDR3 contains 15 residues. Trimming shortened V by 5 bases and J by 1 base, and 12 bases separated the two germline ends. As DNA, the CDR3 is TGTGCCAGCAGCAAGGACATATGGAGCAATCAGCCCCAGCATTTT. Translated, it gives CASSKDIWSNQPQHF.

This sequence joins TRBV5-5 and TRBJ1-6; 10 bases align to TRBD1. The CDR3 totals 17 residues. Germline V lookup: CDR1 SGHKS, CDR2 YYEKEE (reference sequence). V lost 2 bases to trimming and J lost 0 bases; unmatched junction nucleotides: 2. The CDR3 region is CASSLRTGGSYNSPLHF. The CDR3 DNA reads as TGTGCCAGCAGCTTACGGACAGGGGGCTCCTATAATTCACCCCTCCACTTT.

The V call is TRBV30, the J call TRBJ1-2; D not certain. Germline values: CDR1 GTSNPN, CDR2 SVGIG (reference sequence). This CDR3 is 12 amino acids long. Between the trimmed V and J ends, which lost 1 base and 5 bases, there was a span of 8 bases. CDR3 coding DNA: TGTGCCTGGAGTGCAGGCCAGTATGGCTACACCTTC. Protein: CAWSAGQYGYTF.

In DNA, the CDR3 is TGTGCAAGTCGCGGGGGGAGCCCTGAAGCTTTCTTT. This codes for CASRGGSPEAFF. The chain links TRBV12-2 to TRBJ1-1. TRBV12-2 is termed a pseudogene. CDR3 length: 12 residues.

V is TRBV6-1 and J is TRBJ1-2; D is unresolved. The CDR3 is 12 residues long. Per the germline V gene, CDR1 is MNHNS and CDR2 is SASEGT. Between the trimmed V and J ends, which lost 8 bases and 2 bases, there was a span of 9 bases. The CDR3 loop reads CASEGGNYGYTF. The CDR3 nucleotides are TGTGCCAGCGAAGGAGGGAACTATGGCTACACCTTC.

The chain carries TRBV28 and TRBJ1-1; 7 bases line up with TRBD1. The CDR3 has 13 residues. Trimming took 7 bases from V and 1 from J; bases not matched to a gene: 3. Germline V lookup: CDR1 MDHEN, CDR2 SYDVKM. The DNA for the CDR3 is TGTGCCAGCAAGAGGACAGGGAACACTGAAGCTTTCTTT. This gives the protein CASKRTGNTEAFF.

V usage is TRBV29-1 and J usage is TRBJ1-6; D remains unclear. In germline, CDR1 is SQVTM, CDR2 ANQGSEA. This CDR3 has 13 residues. Trimming removed 7 bases from V and 5 bases from J, with 12 bases in between. This CDR3 reads CSEEYSDNSPLHF. The CDR3 coding sequence is TGCAGCGAGGAGTATTCGGATAATTCACCCCTCCACTTT.

This chain links TRBV5-1 with TRBJ2-1, with a tentative D call TRBD1 (5 bases). Germline V lookup: CDR1 SGHRS, CDR2 YFSETQ. The CDR3 totals 14 residues. Trimming removed 4 bases at V and 4 bases at J, with 12 bases between. The CDR3 here is CASSPIGVYNEQFF. CDR3 nucleotides: TGCGCCAGCAGCCCCATAGGGGTTTACAATGAGCAGTTCTTC.

This chain links TRBV14 with TRBJ2-3, with 12 nucleotides matching TRBD2. The CDR3 covers 16 residues. Germline lookup yields CDR1 SGHDN and CDR2 FVKESK. J lost 2 bases, V lost 5 bases, and 5 bases had no gene match. In nucleotides, the CDR3 is TGTGCCAGCAGCAGGACTAGCGGGGTGTACACAGATACGCAGTATTTT. Protein product: CASSRTSGVYTDTQYF. Together with reference TRBV14 and TRBJ2-3, the CDR3 gives the full variable domain: EAGVTQFPSHSVIEKGQTVTLRCDPISGHDNLYWYRRVMGKEIKFLLHFVKESKQDESGMPNNRFLAERTGGTYSTLKVQPAELEDSGVYFCASSRTSGVYTDTQYFGPGTRLTVL.

This clone has a handful of counts. The sample contains more than one DNA sequence encoding this CDR3. Here the CDR3 reads CASSYSRTGGNYGYTF. The CDR3 coding sequence is TGTGCCAGCAGTTACTCAAGGACAGGGGGGAACTATGGCTACACCTTC. This chain connects TRBV6-5 to TRBJ1-2; TRBD1 aligns across 10 bases. The ends lost 0 bases at V and 2 bases at J; junction bases unmatched: 3. Looked up from germline, CDR1 is MNHEY and CDR2 is SVGAGI. CDR3 length: 16 residues.

This clone came up once. The V call is TRBV19, the J call TRBJ2-3; the D is unclear. V lost 3 bases and J 3 bases, leaving 7 bases between the germline ends. This CDR3 has 13 amino acids. The germline gives CDR1 LNHDA, CDR2 SQIVND (reference sequence). The CDR3 region has the DNA TGTGCCAGTAGTATTGCTAGAACAGATACGCAGTATTTT. Its protein is CASSIARTDTQYF.

The genes are TRBV7-8 and TRBJ2-4; D perhaps matches TRBD1 (6 bases). This CDR3 is built from 17 residues. V dropped 2 bases and J dropped 1 base, with 15 bases sitting between them. From germline, CDR1 is SGHVS and CDR2 FQNEAQ. The CDR3 DNA is TGTGCCAGCAGCTTACTGGGGGTGCAGGGGGCCAAAAACATTCAGTACTTC. This translates into CASSLLGVQGAKNIQYF.

This sequence joins TRBV7-2 and TRBJ2-5, with 11 bases fitting TRBD1. Germline CDR1 and CDR2: SGHTA and FQGNSA. The V and J ends lost 5 bases and 4 bases, in that order; junction bases with no gene match: 6. This CDR3 comprises 15 residues. CDR3 sequence: CASSLRTGGGETQYF. The CDR3 region has the DNA TGTGCCAGCAGCCTACGGACAGGGGGCGGAGAGACCCAGTACTTC.

The chain is built from TRBV9 and TRBJ2-1, with a weak D call TRBD1 (5 bases). This CDR3 comprises 14 residues. V was shortened by 0 bases and J by 6 bases, with 10 bases between the two germline ends. Germline assignment: CDR1 SGDLS and CDR2 YYNGEE. In DNA, the CDR3 is TGTGCCAGCAGCGTAGGACAGACTGGCAATGAGCAGTTCTTC. Its translation is CASSVGQTGNEQFF.

In its sample, this clone was seen once. V usage is TRBV4-1 and J usage is TRBJ1-1, with D perhaps matching TRBD1 (5 bases). Trimming cost V 1 base and J 7 bases, with 16 bases left between them. The CDR3 totals 15 residues. The germline V gene encodes CDR1 MGHRA and CDR2 YSYEKL. The CDR3 sequence: CASSQGSRTGSEAFF. The CDR3 coding sequence is TGCGCCAGCAGCCAAGGTTCCCGAACAGGCAGTGAAGCTTTCTTT.

CDR3 residues: CASGLNTGMGETQYF. The CDR3 DNA is TGTGCTAGTGGTTTAAATACAGGGATGGGGGAGACCCAGTACTTC. The chain has TRBV12-5 and TRBJ2-5; the D gene is possibly TRBD1 (6 bases). Trimming took 3 bases from V and 5 from J, leaving 16 bases between them. Germline V lookup: CDR1 LGHNT, CDR2 FRNRAP. The CDR3 is 15 residues long.

This chain links TRBV4-1 with TRBJ1-4; unclear D gene. CDR3 length equals 12 residues. V dropped 1 base and J dropped 13 bases, with 10 bases sitting between them. The V gene's germline CDR1 is MGHRA and CDR2 YSYEKL. CDR3 DNA sequence: TGCGCCAGCAGCCAAGTTGGGTCTAGACTGTTTTTT. Amino acids: CASSQVGSRLFF.

The chain links TRBV9 to TRBJ1-1; D not resolved. V gave up 2 bases and J gave up 0 bases, with 8 bases separating them. This CDR3 comprises 14 residues. The germline V gene encodes CDR1 SGDLS and CDR2 YYNGEE. The CDR3 reads CASSVEAMNTEAFF. The CDR3 DNA follows: TGTGCCAGCAGCGTTGAGGCTATGAACACTGAAGCTTTCTTT.

The J gene is TRBJ1-4, the V gene TRBV5-1, with no clear D. The V gene lost 5 bases and the J gene lost 0 bases, with 20 bases spanning the gap. Germline values: CDR1 SGHRS, CDR2 YFSETQ. The length of the CDR3 is 18 residues. The CDR3, as DNA: TGCGCCAGCAGTGGAGGACTGAACAGTCTATCAACTAATGAAAAACTGTTTTTT. It codes for CASSGGLNSLSTNEKLFF. The full variable domain, its missing parts supplied by reference TRBV5-1 and TRBJ1-4, is KAGVTQTPRYLIKTRGQQVTLSCSPISGHRSVSWYQQTPGQGLQFLFEYFSETQRNKGNFPGRFSGRQFSNSRSEMNVSTLELGDSALYLCASSGGLNSLSTNEKLFFGSGTQLSVL.

To note about this clone: This CDR3 is also generated by other DNA sequences in the sample. The chain has TRBV18 and TRBJ1-1, with D perhaps TRBD1 (6 bases). This CDR3 region has 13 residues. Germline V gives CDR1 KGHSH, CDR2 LQKENI. V was trimmed by 6 bases and J by 1 base, leaving 9 bases between them. The CDR3, as DNA: TGTGCCAGCTCCCCGACAGGGAACACTGAAGCTTTCTTT. It translates to CASSPTGNTEAFF.

In this sample, this clone turned up once. The chain links TRBV28 to TRBJ1-6; no clear D gene. The CDR3 has 14 amino acids. V was cut by 3 bases and J by 10 bases, with 13 bases left in between. Germline assignment: CDR1 MDHEN and CDR2 SYDVKM. The CDR3 nucleotides read TGTGCCAGCAGTTTGGCAAACCGCGGATCACCCCTCCACTTT. This encodes CASSLANRGSPLHF. The full variable domain, completed using reference TRBV28 and TRBJ1-6, is DVKVTQSSRYLVKRTGEKVFLECVQDMDHENMFWYRQDPGLGLRLIYFSYDVKMKEKGDIPEGYSVSREKKERFSLILESASTNQTSMYLCASSLANRGSPLHFGNGTRLTVT.